This TCR beta chain was recorded in a study of T cell responses to AZD1222 COVID-19 vaccine. This CDR3 region has 12 residues. The germline gives CDR1 SEHNR, CDR2 FQNEAQ (reference sequence). V lost 7 bases and J 5 bases, leaving 9 bases between the germline ends. Measured with immunoSEQ multiplex PCR; TCRdb has only the in-frame clones, and not every one. Of just under 90,000 clones listed, around 90% are singletons. The chain is built from TRBV7-9 and TRBJ2-1; D not certain. The input for sequencing was peripheral blood, taken on day 0 of AZD1222 vaccination. The TCR was taken from an adult in good health. CDR3 DNA sequence: TGTGCCAGCACCATAGAAAACAATGAGCAGTTCTTC. It yields the protein CASTIENNEQFF.